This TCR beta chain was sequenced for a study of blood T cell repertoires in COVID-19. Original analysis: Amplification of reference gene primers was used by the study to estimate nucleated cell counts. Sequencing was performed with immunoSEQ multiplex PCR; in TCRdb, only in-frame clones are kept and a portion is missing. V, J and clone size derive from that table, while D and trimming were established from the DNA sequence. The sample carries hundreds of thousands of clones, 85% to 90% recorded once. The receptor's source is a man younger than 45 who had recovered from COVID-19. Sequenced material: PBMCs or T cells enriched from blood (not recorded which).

The CDR3 DNA reads TGTGCCTGGAGTTCCCGACTAGCGGGGCTCAATGAGCAGTTCTTC. As protein: CAWSSRLAGLNEQFF. The rearrangement uses TRBV30 and TRBJ2-1, with 11 positions matching TRBD2. V lost 2 bases to trimming and J lost 6 bases; unmatched junction nucleotides: 6. Per the germline V gene, CDR1 is GTSNPN and CDR2 is SVGIG (reference sequence). The CDR3 has 15 amino acids.